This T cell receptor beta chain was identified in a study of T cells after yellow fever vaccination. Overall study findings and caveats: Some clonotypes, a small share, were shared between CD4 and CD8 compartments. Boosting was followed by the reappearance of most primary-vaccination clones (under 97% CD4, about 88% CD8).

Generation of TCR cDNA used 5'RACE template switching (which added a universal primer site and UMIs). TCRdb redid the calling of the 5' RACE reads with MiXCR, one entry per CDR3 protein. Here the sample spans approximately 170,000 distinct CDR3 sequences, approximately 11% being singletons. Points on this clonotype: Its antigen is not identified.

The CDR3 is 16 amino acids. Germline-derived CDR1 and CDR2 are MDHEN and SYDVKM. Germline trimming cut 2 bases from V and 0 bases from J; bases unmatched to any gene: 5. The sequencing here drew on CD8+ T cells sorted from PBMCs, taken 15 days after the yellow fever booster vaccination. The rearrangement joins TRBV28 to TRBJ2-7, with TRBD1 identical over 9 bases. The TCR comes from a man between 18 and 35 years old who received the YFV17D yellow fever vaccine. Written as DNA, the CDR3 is TGTGCCAGCAGTTTAAGTGGGGACAGGGCCTCCTACGAGCAGTACTTC. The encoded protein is CASSLSGDRASYEQYF.